This T cell receptor (beta chain) was observed in a study of blood T cell repertoires in COVID-19. Overall study context: COVID-19 samples collected from the United States, Italy and Spain covered acute and convalescent phases. In each case, the material was cDNA or gDNA derived from T cells, B-cell-depleted T cells, or PBMCs.

The table lists this clone with a few counts. The authors' processing: Scientists estimated how many nucleated cells there were by amplifying reference gene primers. Measured with immunoSEQ multiplex PCR; TCRdb has only the in-frame clones, and not every one. Clone size and V and J calls were adopted from that table, with D and trimming inferred from the DNA. This sample has tens of thousands of clones, with roughly 86% found just once. Unmatched junction bases numbered 0, after V lost 2 bases and J lost 0 bases. The germline CDR1 and CDR2 sequences are SGDLS and YYNGEE. The CDR3 is 17 amino acids. This sequence joins TRBV9 and TRBJ2-6; 12 bases line up with TRBD2. The source of this sequence is a woman in her 50s with active or convalescent COVID-19. Sequenced material: peripheral blood. The DNA of the CDR3 is TGTGCCAGCAGCGTGGGACTAGCGGGCTCTGGGGCCAACGTCCTGACTTTC. Protein: CASSVGLAGSGANVLTF.